A selection of T cell receptor beta chains follows, all from one sample in a study of blood T cell repertoires in COVID-19. Sequencing was performed with immunoSEQ multiplex PCR; in TCRdb, only in-frame clones are kept and a portion is missing. Among some 510,000 clones listed, 88% were seen once. The sequencing input was PBMCs or T cells enriched from blood (not recorded which). These TCRs come from a woman between 35 and 50 years old who had recovered from COVID-19. CDR3s include the opening cysteine and the closing phenylalanine or tryptophan. D genes are given only for firm matches. A row's size may be missing; if present it is once, few, many or a size class.

j_call: TRBJ2-1
v_call: TRBV19
d_call: TRBD1
cdr3_length: 16
clone_size: .
cdr3_nt: TGTGCCAGTAGTATCCGAGAACAGGGGATAGGCAATGAGCAGTTCTTC
cdr3_aa: CASSIREQGIGNEQFF

j_call: TRBJ2-5
v_call: TRBV19
d_call: .
cdr3_length: 14
clone_size: once
cdr3_nt: TGTGCCAGTAGTATAGCCCAGGGGAAAGAGACCCAGTACTTC
cdr3_aa: CASSIAQGKETQYF

j_call: TRBJ1-1
v_call: TRBV29-1
d_call: .
cdr3_length: 12
clone_size: .
cdr3_nt: TGCAGCGTTGATAGCACGAACACTGAAGCTTTCTTT
cdr3_aa: CSVDSTNTEAFF

j_call: TRBJ2-7
v_call: TRBV6-2/TRBV6-3
d_call: .
cdr3_length: 13
clone_size: .
cdr3_nt: TGTGCCAGCAGTCAACCAGGATCTTACGAGCAGTACTTC
cdr3_aa: CASSQPGSYEQYF

j_call: TRBJ1-3
v_call: TRBV19
d_call: .
cdr3_length: 17
clone_size: .
cdr3_nt: TGTGCCAGTAGTATATTAGGAGGGACCGACTCTGGAAACACCATATATTTT
cdr3_aa: CASSILGGTDSGNTIYF

j_call: TRBJ2-7
v_call: TRBV3-1/TRBV3-2
d_call: TRBD1
cdr3_length: 16
clone_size: .
cdr3_nt: TGTGCCAGCAGTCCGAAGGGGGGACAGGGGATTTACGAGCAGTACTTC
cdr3_aa: CASSPKGGQGIYEQYF

j_call: TRBJ2-7
v_call: TRBV15
d_call: TRBD2
cdr3_length: 19
clone_size: .
cdr3_nt: TGTGCCACCAGCAGAGATCCCTCAACCGGGACTAGCGGTAACTACGAGCAGTACTTC
cdr3_aa: CATSRDPSTGTSGNYEQYF

j_call: TRBJ1-2
v_call: TRBV12-3/TRBV12-4
d_call: .
cdr3_length: 12
clone_size: few
cdr3_nt: TGTGCCAGCAGTTTGGCCAGTTATGGCTACACCTTC
cdr3_aa: CASSLASYGYTF

j_call: TRBJ1-4
v_call: TRBV3-1/TRBV3-2
d_call: .
cdr3_length: 15
clone_size: .
cdr3_nt: TGTGCCAGCAGCCGGGGGACAAAGGGGAATGAAAAACTGTTTTTT
cdr3_aa: CASSRGTKGNEKLFF

j_call: TRBJ1-2
v_call: TRBV27
d_call: .
cdr3_length: 14
clone_size: few
cdr3_nt: TGTGCCAGCAGTTTTCGAGGGAAGAACTATGGCTACACCTTC
cdr3_aa: CASSFRGKNYGYTF

j_call: TRBJ2-1
v_call: TRBV4-3
d_call: .
cdr3_length: 14
clone_size: .
cdr3_nt: TGCGCCAGCAGCCAAGATCATGGGGGCGATGAGCAGTTCTTC
cdr3_aa: CASSQDHGGDEQFF

j_call: TRBJ1-3
v_call: TRBV19
d_call: .
cdr3_length: 14
clone_size: .
cdr3_nt: TGTGCCAGTAGTATCAGGGGAACTGGAAACACCATATATTTT
cdr3_aa: CASSIRGTGNTIYF

j_call: TRBJ1-3
v_call: TRBV9
d_call: .
cdr3_length: 14
clone_size: .
cdr3_nt: TGTGCCAGCAGCGTAGGGCAGTCTGGAAACACCATATATTTT
cdr3_aa: CASSVGQSGNTIYF

j_call: TRBJ1-1
v_call: TRBV6-1
d_call: TRBD1
cdr3_length: 16
clone_size: once
cdr3_nt: TGTGCCAGCAGTGAATTAACAGGGGGATGGAACACTGAAGCTTTCTTT
cdr3_aa: CASSELTGGWNTEAFF

j_call: TRBJ2-1
v_call: TRBV9
d_call: TRBD2
cdr3_length: 18
clone_size: .
cdr3_nt: TGTGCCAGCAGCGTGAGATCCCTCCTAGCGGGAGGGCCAAATGAGCAGTTCTTC
cdr3_aa: CASSVRSLLAGGPNEQFF

j_call: TRBJ1-6
v_call: TRBV5-8
d_call: TRBD1
cdr3_length: 15
clone_size: .
cdr3_nt: TGTGCCAGCAGCTTGGGACAGGGGGCGGCTTCACCCCTCCACTTT
cdr3_aa: CASSLGQGAASPLHF

j_call: TRBJ1-6
v_call: TRBV27
d_call: .
cdr3_length: 13
clone_size: once
cdr3_nt: TGTGCCAGCAGTGCAGGGGCACTTTCACCCCTCCACTTT
cdr3_aa: CASSAGALSPLHF

j_call: TRBJ2-1
v_call: TRBV12-3/TRBV12-4
d_call: .
cdr3_length: 13
clone_size: .
cdr3_nt: TGTGCCAGCAGCTTAAATAGTTACAATGAGCAGTTCTTC
cdr3_aa: CASSLNSYNEQFF

j_call: TRBJ2-7
v_call: TRBV11-3
d_call: TRBD2
cdr3_length: 17
clone_size: .
cdr3_nt: TGTGCCAGCAGCAAACCCGCCTGGGTGGCGGGAGCTAGTGAGCAGTACTTC
cdr3_aa: CASSKPAWVAGASEQYF

j_call: TRBJ1-2
v_call: TRBV7-9
d_call: TRBD1
cdr3_length: 14
clone_size: .
cdr3_nt: TGTGCCAGCAGCTTAAGTCGGGACAGGGTAGACTACACCTTC
cdr3_aa: CASSLSRDRVDYTF

j_call: TRBJ2-3
v_call: TRBV6-4
d_call: .
cdr3_length: 15
clone_size: .
cdr3_nt: TGTGCCAGCAGTGCCCAGGGTGCGGAGTCAGATACGCAGTATTTT
cdr3_aa: CASSAQGAESDTQYF

j_call: TRBJ1-6
v_call: TRBV7-9
d_call: .
cdr3_length: 14
clone_size: .
cdr3_nt: TGTGCCAGCAGCCTGGGACAAAGGAATTCACCCCTCCACTTT
cdr3_aa: CASSLGQRNSPLHF

j_call: TRBJ1-5
v_call: TRBV5-5
d_call: .
cdr3_length: 14
clone_size: .
cdr3_nt: TGTGCCAGCAGCTTCTCAACAGGGAATCAGCCCCAGCATTTT
cdr3_aa: CASSFSTGNQPQHF

j_call: TRBJ1-4
v_call: TRBV7-2
d_call: TRBD1
cdr3_length: 15
clone_size: .
cdr3_nt: TGTGCCAGCAGCCTGGGCGGGACAGGGCGTGAAAAACTGTTTTTT
cdr3_aa: CASSLGGTGREKLFF

j_call: TRBJ2-3
v_call: TRBV29-1
d_call: TRBD2
cdr3_length: 15
clone_size: .
cdr3_nt: TGCAGCGTTGAAGACCCCAGCGGGAGAACAGATACGCAGTATTTT
cdr3_aa: CSVEDPSGRTDTQYF

j_call: TRBJ2-6
v_call: TRBV5-1
d_call: .
cdr3_length: 14
clone_size: .
cdr3_nt: TGCGCCAGCAGCTCTGGACAGGAAGGGACTGTCCTGACTTTC
cdr3_aa: CASSSGQEGTVLTF

j_call: TRBJ2-7
v_call: TRBV6-2/TRBV6-3
d_call: .
cdr3_length: 16
clone_size: once
cdr3_nt: TGTGCCAGCAGTTATAATTTTTTGAGCCTCTTCTACGAGCAGTACTTC
cdr3_aa: CASSYNFLSLFYEQYF